A selection of T cell receptor beta chains follows, all from one sample in a study of blood T cell repertoires in COVID-19. Sequenced by immunoSEQ multiplex PCR; TCRdb stores in-frame clones only, minus some. This table holds approximately 200,000 clones, more than 80% found once. Sequencing input: PBMCs or T cells enriched from blood (not recorded which). These receptors were collected from a middle-aged man who had recovered from COVID-19. CDR3s include the opening cysteine and the closing phenylalanine or tryptophan. A D gene is named only where the DNA matches it firmly. Where a row states a size, it is once, few, many or the class of an expanded clone; other rows omit it.

>TRBD1|TRBJ2-2|TRBV30|NA
CAWRRQGGTGELFF
TGTGCCTGGCGTAGACAGGGCGGCACCGGGGAGCTGTTTTTT
>NA|TRBJ2-1|TRBV24-1|few
CATSGAGLDNEQFF
TGTGCCACCAGTGGGGCGGGATTGGACAATGAGCAGTTCTTC
>TRBD2|TRBJ2-1|TRBV10-2|NA
CASSGFEASGRNEQFF
TGCGCCAGCAGTGGTTTTGAGGCTAGCGGAAGGAATGAGCAGTTCTTC
>NA|TRBJ1-2|TRBV5-8|NA
CASSLGSYGYTF
TGTGCCAGCAGCTTGGGGAGCTATGGCTACACCTTC
>TRBD1|TRBJ1-5|TRBV7-8|NA
CASSLNQGARGEPQHF
TGTGCCAGCAGCTTGAACCAGGGAGCCAGGGGGGAGCCCCAGCATTTT
>NA|TRBJ2-7|TRBV10-3|NA
CAISGGPYEQYF
TGTGCCATCAGTGGGGGGCCCTACGAGCAGTACTTC
>TRBD2|TRBJ2-5|TRBV6-5|NA
CASSLGLAARETQYF
TGTGCCAGCAGTCTGGGACTAGCTGCCCGAGAGACCCAGTACTTC
>NA|TRBJ1-3|TRBV5-1|NA
CASSLAPGSSGNTIYF
TGCGCCAGCAGCTTGGCTCCAGGCAGCTCTGGAAACACCATATATTTT
>TRBD1|TRBJ1-1|TRBV5-1|once
CASSGGQGEGDTEAFF
TGCGCCAGCAGCGGGGGACAGGGGGAGGGGGACACTGAAGCTTTCTTT
>TRBD1|TRBJ1-5|TRBV27|NA
CASSFGQGLWQPQHF
TGTGCCAGCAGTTTCGGACAGGGCTTGTGGCAGCCCCAGCATTTT
>NA|TRBJ1-1|TRBV18|NA
CASSPGKNTEAFF
TGTGCCAGCTCACCGGGCAAGAACACTGAAGCTTTCTTT
>TRBD2|TRBJ2-7|TRBV9|NA
CASSVAGASGAYEQYF
TGTGCCAGCAGCGTAGCTGGGGCTAGCGGCGCCTACGAGCAGTACTTC
>TRBD2|TRBJ2-1|TRBV5-1|NA
CASSRSVNSGRDEQFF
TGCGCCAGCAGCCGCTCAGTAAACTCGGGGAGGGATGAGCAGTTCTTC
>NA|TRBJ1-1|TRBV6-5|NA
CASSLRTEFPSEAFF
TGTGCCAGCAGTTTACGGACAGAGTTCCCCAGTGAAGCTTTCTTT
>NA|TRBJ1-5|TRBV6-5|NA
CASSPGDQPQHF
TGTGCCAGCAGTCCGGGAGATCAGCCCCAGCATTTT
>NA|TRBJ2-7|TRBV6-5|NA
CASTREINGLYEQYF
TGTGCCAGCACCCGGGAGATCAACGGTCTCTACGAGCAGTACTTC
>TRBD1|TRBJ1-1|TRBV6-1|NA
CASSVLQGRENTEAFF
TGTGCCAGCAGTGTACTACAGGGGCGGGAGAACACTGAAGCTTTCTTT
>NA|TRBJ1-1|TRBV20-1|NA
CSASLEGRRAGHTEAFF
TGCAGTGCTAGTTTGGAGGGGCGCAGAGCCGGCCACACTGAAGCTTTCTTT
>NA|TRBJ1-1|TRBV27|NA
CASSLRLPNTEAFF
TGTGCCAGCAGTTTAAGACTGCCGAACACTGAAGCTTTCTTT
>TRBD1|TRBJ2-7|TRBV6-5|NA
CASSFSWDRVYEQYF
TGTGCCAGCAGTTTCTCGTGGGACAGGGTCTACGAGCAGTACTTC
>NA|TRBJ1-1|TRBV12-3/TRBV12-4|few
CASSSLSGEAFF
TGTGCCAGCAGTTCACTCTCGGGTGAAGCTTTCTTT
>NA|TRBJ1-1|TRBV5-6|NA
CASSSTGGGPTEAFF
TGTGCCAGCAGCTCCACAGGTGGGGGCCCCACTGAAGCTTTCTTT
>NA|TRBJ1-2|TRBV4-1|once
CASSQEGPGLRYGYTF
TGCGCCAGCAGCCAAGAGGGGCCGGGCCTCCGCTATGGCTACACCTTC
>NA|TRBJ1-3|TRBV3-1/TRBV3-2|NA
CASSQGRGKGNTIYF
TGTGCCAGCAGCCAAGGGCGCGGAAAAGGAAACACCATATATTTT
>TRBD1|TRBJ2-5|TRBV29-1|few
CSVVYPDRSSETQYF
TGCAGCGTTGTTTACCCGGACAGGAGCAGCGAGACCCAGTACTTC